The 23 T cell receptor beta chains reported below all come from one sample, sequenced in a study of blood T cell repertoires in COVID-19 (dated by TCRdb to the early 2020s). The library was generated by the immunoSEQ multiplex PCR assay. In TCRdb, the immuneACCESS table is reduced to in-frame sequences with V and J assigned. These tables do not hold every clone; where another copy was compared, an unresolved V gene accounts for under half, and the others remain unexplained. This sample lists around 160,000 clones; 70% to 90% were detected once. The leading ten clones occupy around 1.3% of the sample. Sequenced sample: PBMCs or T cells enriched from blood (not recorded which). The receptor set was obtained from a woman in her twenties or thirties with acute COVID-19.

The chain is built from TRBV28 and TRBJ2-2, with 7 bases that match TRBD2. CDR3 length: 13 amino acids. V shed 4 bases, J shed 9 bases, and the junction held 5 bases outside the gene matches. Germline loops: CDR1 MDHEN, CDR2 SYDVKM. CDR3 sequence: CASSWGGERELFF. The CDR3 DNA reads as TGTGCCAGCAGTTGGGGGGGTGAGAGGGAGCTGTTTTTT.

As to this clone: Within the sample, other DNA sequences also encode this same CDR3. The rearrangement joins TRBV9 to TRBJ2-1; weak D call: TRBD1 (6 bases). CDR3 length: 15 residues. Trimming removed 0 bases at V and 1 base at J, with 8 bases between. From germline, CDR1 is SGDLS and CDR2 YYNGEE. The CDR3 DNA reads TGTGCCAGCAGCGTAGTGGGACAATCCTACAATGAGCAGTTCTTC. Its protein is CASSVVGQSYNEQFF.

The J gene is TRBJ2-7, the V gene TRBV28, with 7 bases identical to TRBD2. The CDR3 spans 16 residues. V lost 3 bases, J lost 2 bases, and 10 bases stayed unmatched. Germline CDR1 reads MDHEN; CDR2 reads SYDVKM. The DNA of the CDR3 is TGTGCCAGCAGTTTTCATTACTCTAGCGGCACCTACGAGCAGTACTTC. This codes for CASSFHYSSGTYEQYF.

The J gene is TRBJ2-1, the V gene TRBV4-1, with 10 bases aligning to TRBD2. The V and J ends lost 6 bases and 10 bases, in that order; junction bases with no gene match: 6. The CDR3 contains 13 residues. Germline CDR1 and CDR2: MGHRA and YSYEKL. This chain's CDR3 is CASRGLAVREQFF. As DNA, the CDR3 is TGCGCCAGCAGAGGACTAGCGGTGAGGGAGCAGTTCTTC.

A few counts support this clone. The V gene is TRBV28, the J gene TRBJ1-1; D remains unclear. The V end lost 5 bases, the J end lost 6 bases, and 19 bases lay between the germline ends. Looked up from germline, CDR1 is MDHEN and CDR2 is SYDVKM. This CDR3 is built from 15 residues. The CDR3 is CASSALGGRLPEAFF. CDR3 in DNA: TGTGCCAGCAGTGCCCTAGGAGGACGGCTTCCTGAAGCTTTCTTT.

The CDR3 DNA reads TGTGCCAGCAGTTACCCGACAGGATGGGGGTCGACCCAGTACTTC. It is translated as CASSYPTGWGSTQYF. V gene TRBV6-2 or TRBV6-3 combines with J gene TRBJ2-5; maybe TRBD1 (6 bases). This CDR3 contains 15 residues. CDR1 and CDR2 (germline): MNHEY, SVGEGT. The V end was cut by 2 bases, the J end by 7 bases, with 17 bases between.

The gene calls are TRBV5-1 and TRBJ1-4; D might be TRBD1 (5 bases). The CDR3 spans 15 residues. V was trimmed by 1 base and J by 3 bases, leaving 10 bases between them. Germline loops: CDR1 SGHRS, CDR2 YFSETQ. CDR3 sequence: CASSLMQGSNEKLFF. In DNA, the CDR3 is TGCGCCAGCAGCTTGATGCAGGGATCTAATGAAAAACTGTTTTTT.

CDR3 coding DNA: TGTGCCAGCAGCCAATCGGAGGCGGCCCCCAATGAGCAGTTCTTC. Amino acid sequence: CASSQSEAAPNEQFF. The V gene is TRBV4-2, the J gene TRBJ2-1; a possible D gene is TRBD2 (5 bases). The length of the CDR3 is 15 residues. The V gene lost 2 bases and the J gene lost 6 bases, with 14 bases spanning the gap. The germline gives CDR1 LGHNA, CDR2 YNFKEQ.

The chain joins TRBV6-5 to TRBJ2-2; D is ambiguous. Germline V gives CDR1 MNHEY, CDR2 SVGAGI. This CDR3 is built from 13 residues. V shed 9 bases and J shed 0 bases, with 8 bases lying between them. The CDR3 bases are TGTGCCAGTCGAGAGACGAACACCGGGGAGCTGTTTTTT. It is translated as CASRETNTGELFF.

The rearrangement links TRBV13 to TRBJ1-3, with D maybe TRBD1 (6 bases). V lost 5 bases and J lost 2, with 13 bases in between. In germline, CDR1 is PRHDT, CDR2 FYEKMQ (reference sequence). The length of the CDR3 is 15 residues. The CDR3 nucleotides are TGTGCCAGCAGCCCCGTTAAGGGGGCTGGAAACACCATATATTTT. This translates into CASSPVKGAGNTIYF. Full variable domain (missing parts from reference TRBV13 and TRBJ1-3): AAGVIQSPRHLIKEKRETATLKCYPIPRHDTVYWYQQGPGQDPQFLISFYEKMQSDKGSIPDRFSAQQFSDYHSELNMSSLELGDSALYFCASSPVKGAGNTIYFGEGSWLTVV.

The table lists this clone with a few counts. V and J are TRBV6-5 and TRBJ1-1; TRBD1 agrees at 7 bases. There are 14 residues in the CDR3. Unmatched junction bases numbered 4, after V lost 6 bases and J lost 0 bases. Germline V gene sequence: CDR1 MNHEY, CDR2 SVGAGI. As DNA, the CDR3 is TGTGCCAGCAGCCCGGACAGGTTGAACACTGAAGCTTTCTTT. It translates to CASSPDRLNTEAFF.

The J gene is TRBJ2-1, the V gene TRBV7-9; weak D call: TRBD2 (5 bases). The germline CDR1 and CDR2 sequences are SEHNR and FQNEAQ (reference sequence). V gave up 8 bases and J gave up 0 bases, with 11 bases separating them. The CDR3 runs to 14 residues. For the CDR3, the DNA is TGTGCCAGCGTTAAAGGGAGCTCCTACAATGAGCAGTTCTTC. It encodes CASVKGSSYNEQFF.

The chain is built from TRBV25-1 and TRBJ2-3, with D tentatively TRBD1 (5 bases). From germline, CDR1 is MGHDK and CDR2 SYGVNS. V lost 5 bases and J 0 bases, leaving 9 bases between the germline ends. CDR3 length equals 14 residues. The CDR3 region is CASSQGPSTDTQYF. Written as DNA, the CDR3 is TGTGCCAGCAGTCAGGGCCCTAGCACAGATACGCAGTATTTT.

This chain joins TRBV10-2 and TRBJ2-1, with TRBD2 as a possible D gene (5 bases). Trimming stripped 6 bases from V and 0 bases from J, with 15 bases between. Germline V gene sequence: CDR1 WSHSY, CDR2 SAAADI. The CDR3 extends over 16 amino acids. The CDR3 sequence: CASSGSGGSSYNEQFF. The DNA of the CDR3 is TGCGCCAGCAGCGGATCCGGAGGAAGCTCCTACAATGAGCAGTTCTTC.

This clone was counted a single time. The rearrangement links TRBV19 to TRBJ1-5; the D gene is possibly TRBD1 (5 bases). Germline loops: CDR1 LNHDA, CDR2 SQIVND (reference sequence). This CDR3 has 16 residues. Trimming took 5 bases from V and 0 from J, leaving 14 bases between them. The chain's CDR3 is CASSRNDRYSNQPQHF. Written as DNA, the CDR3 is TGTGCCAGTAGTCGAAATGACAGATATAGCAATCAGCCCCAGCATTTT.

This clone was counted ten times or more. This chain joins TRBV28 and TRBJ2-7; tentatively, D is TRBD1 (6 bases). The length of the CDR3 is 12 residues. Germline CDR1 reads MDHEN; CDR2 reads SYDVKM. The V end lost 6 bases, the J end lost 6 bases, and 12 bases lay between the germline ends. Written as DNA, the CDR3 is TGTGCCAGCAGATCAACAGGGCTCGAGCAGTACTTC. Its translation: CASRSTGLEQYF.

This chain joins TRBV7-3 and TRBJ1-5, with a possible D match to TRBD1 (6 bases). From germline, CDR1 is SGHTA and CDR2 FQGTGA. This CDR3 has 14 amino acids. V lost 2 bases, J lost 2 bases, and 7 bases lay in between. CDR3 amino acids: CASSLEGGNQPQHF. DNA of the CDR3: TGTGCCAGCAGCTTAGAGGGGGGCAATCAGCCCCAGCATTTT.

The gene calls are TRBV5-6 and TRBJ1-1; D is perhaps TRBD1 (6 bases). The CDR3 spans 17 residues. CDR1 is SGHDT, CDR2 YYEEEE, per germline. V was cut by 1 base and J by 0 bases, with 16 bases left in between. CDR3 sequence (DNA): TGTGCCAGCAGCTTGCGTACAACAGGGTCGGTGAACACTGAAGCTTTCTTT. Amino acid sequence: CASSLRTTGSVNTEAFF.

CDR3 bases: TGTGCCACCAGCAGTCTTGGGCCGAGTGAAGCGGAACTGTTTTTT. Its protein is CATSSLGPSEAELFF. J is TRBJ1-4 and V is TRBV15; D unclear. Trimming removed 3 bases from V and 12 bases from J, with 20 bases in between. The CDR3 spans 15 residues. The germline V gene encodes CDR1 LNHNV and CDR2 YYDKDF (reference sequence).

The DNA for the CDR3 is TGTGCCAGCAGCCAGGAGCTCAGGGGTGATACGCAGTATTTT. Its protein product is CASSQELRGDTQYF. The rearrangement joins TRBV4-2 to TRBJ2-3; a possible D gene is TRBD1 (6 bases). The CDR3 runs to 14 residues. Germline loops: CDR1 LGHNA, CDR2 YNFKEQ. The V end lost 3 bases, the J end lost 6 bases, and 13 bases lay between the germline ends.

There are a few counts of this clone. The chain uses TRBV4-1 and TRBJ1-1; D is perhaps TRBD1 (5 bases). Germline V gene sequence: CDR1 MGHRA, CDR2 YSYEKL. CDR3 size: 15 residues. Trimming shortened V by 2 bases and J by 0 bases, and 10 bases separated the two germline ends. This CDR3 reads CASSQRQSLNTEAFF. The CDR3 DNA reads as TGCGCCAGCAGCCAAAGACAGAGTTTGAACACTGAAGCTTTCTTT.

The gene calls are TRBV2 and TRBJ1-2; D is perhaps TRBD1 (6 bases). Germline CDR1 SNHLY, CDR2 FYNNEI. The CDR3 is 14 amino acids. Trimming took 5 bases from V and 4 from J, leaving 14 bases between them. CDR3 coding DNA: TGTGCCAGCAGTCGTAGCCAGGGGATCTATGGCTACACCTTC. It encodes CASSRSQGIYGYTF.

The gene calls are TRBV7-2 and TRBJ2-7; maybe TRBD2 (6 bases). V lost 7 bases and J 4 bases, leaving 20 bases between the germline ends. The CDR3 sequence is 15 residues long. Per germline, CDR1 SGHTA and CDR2 FQGNSA. Here the CDR3 DNA reads TGTGCCAGCATATACCATACCGGAGGGGCGTACGAGCAGTACTTC. Amino acid sequence: CASIYHTGGAYEQYF. The whole variable domain, filled in from reference TRBV7-2 and TRBJ2-7, reads GAGVSQSPSNKVTEKGKDVELRCDPISGHTALYWYRQSLGQGLEFLIYFQGNSAPDKSGLPSDRFSAERTGGSVSTLTIQRTQQEDSAVYLCASIYHTGGAYEQYFGPGTRLTVT.